This TCR beta chain was observed in a study of T-cell memory formation after mild COVID-19. General study points: Some responding clones appeared in pre-infection memory, suggesting cross-reactive memory joined. A balance of CD4 and CD8 characterized clones contracting day 15 to 85, whereas later expanders leaned CD4+. Clones that contracted clustered mainly in CM and EM if CD4+ and in EMRA if CD8+.

This clonotype occurred many times. Its antigen remains unknown. Trimming pared 5 bases from V and 2 bases from J, leaving 9 bases between. CDR3 size: 14 residues. Germline assignment: CDR1 SEHNR and CDR2 FQNEAQ (reference sequence). Constant-segment primers were used for 5'RACE, and the resulting TCR alpha and TCR beta cDNA libraries carried sample barcodes and UMIs. MiXCR, run by TCRdb on the 5' RACE reads, gives a single entry per CDR3 protein. The sample lists around 310,000 distinct CDR3 sequences; around an eighth were seen once. Sequencing was performed on PBMCs or a T cell subset sorted from them (not recorded which). The rearrangement uses TRBV7-9 and TRBJ2-2; weak D call: TRBD2 (5 bases). This TCR came from a man between 18 and 29 years old who had mild COVID-19 (a few samples of this study predate the infection). Cell type and time point are not known. The CDR3 DNA reads as TGTGCCAGCAGCCCATGGACTAACACCGGGGAGCTGTTTTTT. It yields the protein CASSPWTNTGELFF.